This T cell receptor (beta chain) was identified in a study of CD8 T cells in ankylosing spondylitis (dated by TCRdb to between 2016 and 2019). About the investigation overall: The study profiled T cell receptor beta repertoires in healthy donors and ankylosing spondylitis patients to find disease-linked TCR variants. Samples of peripheral blood were taken, and for ankylosing spondylitis patients, synovial fluid was collected as well. In total, the full study cohort was made up of about 110 healthy donors and roughly 27 ankylosing spondylitis patients.

This clonotype was counted at least ten times. It lacks a known antigen. No per-base quality is available; no much larger clone lies one base away. The sample was run on an Illumina HiSeq 2500. Quantitative 5'-RACE with molecular barcodes was the method used to prepare the TCR beta libraries. Per the authors' processing: A new computational method, built on a probabilistic model of VDJ rearrangement, was used to identify disease-linked TCR variants. TCRdb redid the processing of the public reads, applying fastp at Q25 and MiXCR, and retained in-frame beta chains. Merged by CDR3 protein, the rows form single entries marked with the most common genes and DNA. TCRdb's processing, not the authors' own work, is the source of the V and J calls. The sample records roughly 440,000 distinct CDR3 sequences, roughly 15% of which are singletons. The top ten clones comprise 1% of the sample. Points the paper makes about the study in general: According to the report, matched synovial fluid samples from ankylosing spondylitis patients were significantly enriched for the disease-linked clones. A TCR beta motif of 7 or 8 highly homologous amino acid variants appeared characteristic of blood from ankylosing spondylitis patients. Some motif variants were previously reported in synovial fluid and blood of reactive arthritis patients, suggesting common disease-initiation mechanisms. The disease-linked clones showed a CD8+ phenotype and occurred at relatively low frequencies in peripheral blood.

This clonotype was sampled from a male donor with ankylosing spondylitis. Sequencing was done on a sample of blood, either unsorted or a sorted T cell fraction (not recorded which).

The CDR3 is CASRDPGVNEQYF. Read as DNA, the sequence is TGTGCCAGCAGGGACCCAGGGGTCAACGAGCAGTACTTC. The chain uses TRBV12-3 or TRBV12-4 and TRBJ2-7, and TRBD1 may be the D gene, going by 6 matching bases. The CDR3 sequence holds 13 residues, the cysteine and phenylalanine included. Only the CDR3 DNA is retained, 39 bases long and in frame from the first base. Cut back by 6 bases and 5 bases, the V and J ends lie 14 bases apart.